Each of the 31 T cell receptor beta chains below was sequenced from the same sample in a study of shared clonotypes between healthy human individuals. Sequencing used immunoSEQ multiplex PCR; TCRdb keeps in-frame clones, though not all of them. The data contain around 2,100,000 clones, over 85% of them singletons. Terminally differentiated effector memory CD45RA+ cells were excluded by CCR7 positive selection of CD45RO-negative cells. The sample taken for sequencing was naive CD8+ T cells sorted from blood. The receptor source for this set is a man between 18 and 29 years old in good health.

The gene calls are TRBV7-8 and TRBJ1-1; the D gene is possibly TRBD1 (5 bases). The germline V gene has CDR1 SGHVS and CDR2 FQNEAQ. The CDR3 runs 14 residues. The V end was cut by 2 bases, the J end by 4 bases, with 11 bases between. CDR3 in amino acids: CASSLSGDFTEAFF. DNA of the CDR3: TGTGCCAGCAGCTTATCGGGGGACTTCACTGAAGCTTTCTTT.

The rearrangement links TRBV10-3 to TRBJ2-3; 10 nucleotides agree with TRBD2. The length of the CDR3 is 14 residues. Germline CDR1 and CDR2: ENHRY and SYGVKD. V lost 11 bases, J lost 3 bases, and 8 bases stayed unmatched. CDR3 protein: CAAGPSGRTDTQYF. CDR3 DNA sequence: TGTGCCGCCGGGCCTAGCGGGAGAACAGATACGCAGTATTTT.

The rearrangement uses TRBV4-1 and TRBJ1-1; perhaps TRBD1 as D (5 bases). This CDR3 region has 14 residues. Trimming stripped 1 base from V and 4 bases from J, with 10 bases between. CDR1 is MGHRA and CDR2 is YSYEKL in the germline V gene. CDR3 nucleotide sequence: TGCGCCAGCAGCCAAGCAGAGGGGTCCACTGAAGCTTTCTTT. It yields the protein CASSQAEGSTEAFF.

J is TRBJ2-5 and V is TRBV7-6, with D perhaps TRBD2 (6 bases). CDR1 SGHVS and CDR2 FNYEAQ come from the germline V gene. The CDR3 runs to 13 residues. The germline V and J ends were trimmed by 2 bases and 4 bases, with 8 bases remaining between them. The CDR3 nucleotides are TGTGCCAGCAGCTTAAGACTAGGAGAGACCCAGTACTTC. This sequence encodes CASSLRLGETQYF. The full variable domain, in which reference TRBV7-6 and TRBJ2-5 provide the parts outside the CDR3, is GAGVSQSPRYKVTKRGQDVALRCDPISGHVSLYWYRQALGQGPEFLTYFNYEAQQDKSGLPNDRFSAERPEGSISTLTIQRTEQRDSAMYRCASSLRLGETQYFGPGTRLLVL.

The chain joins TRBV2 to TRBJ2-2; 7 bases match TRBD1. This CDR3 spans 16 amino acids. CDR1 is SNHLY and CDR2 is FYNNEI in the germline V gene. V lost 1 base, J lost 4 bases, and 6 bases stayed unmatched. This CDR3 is CASSEVFAGGTGELFF. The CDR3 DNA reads TGTGCCAGCAGTGAAGTTTTTGCAGGGGGCACCGGGGAGCTGTTTTTT.

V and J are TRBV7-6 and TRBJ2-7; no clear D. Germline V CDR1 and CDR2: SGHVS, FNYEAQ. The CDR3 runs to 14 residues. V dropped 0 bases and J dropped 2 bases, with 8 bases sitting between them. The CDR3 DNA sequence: TGTGCCAGCAGCTTAGCTCCGAATGCCTACGAGCAGTACTTC. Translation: CASSLAPNAYEQYF.

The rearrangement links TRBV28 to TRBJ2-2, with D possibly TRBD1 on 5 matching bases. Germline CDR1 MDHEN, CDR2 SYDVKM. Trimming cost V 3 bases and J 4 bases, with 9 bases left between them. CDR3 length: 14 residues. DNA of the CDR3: TGTGCCAGCAGTTTTCGGACATTCACCGGGGAGCTGTTTTTT. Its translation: CASSFRTFTGELFF.

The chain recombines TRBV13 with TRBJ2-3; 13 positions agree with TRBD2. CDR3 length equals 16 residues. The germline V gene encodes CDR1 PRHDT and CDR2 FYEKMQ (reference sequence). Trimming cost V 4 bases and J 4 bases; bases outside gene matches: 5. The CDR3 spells CASSSRLAGGPDTQYF. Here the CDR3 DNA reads TGTGCCAGCAGCTCCCGACTAGCGGGAGGCCCAGATACGCAGTATTTT. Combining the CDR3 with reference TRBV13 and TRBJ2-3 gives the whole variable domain AAGVIQSPRHLIKEKRETATLKCYPIPRHDTVYWYQQGPGQDPQFLISFYEKMQSDKGSIPDRFSAQQFSDYHSELNMSSLELGDSALYFCASSSRLAGGPDTQYFGPGTRLTVL.

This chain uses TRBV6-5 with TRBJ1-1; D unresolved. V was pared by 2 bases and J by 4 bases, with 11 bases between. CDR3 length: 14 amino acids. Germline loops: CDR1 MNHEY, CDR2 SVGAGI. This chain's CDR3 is CASSYALEGTEAFF. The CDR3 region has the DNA TGTGCCAGCAGTTACGCCCTCGAAGGCACTGAAGCTTTCTTT.

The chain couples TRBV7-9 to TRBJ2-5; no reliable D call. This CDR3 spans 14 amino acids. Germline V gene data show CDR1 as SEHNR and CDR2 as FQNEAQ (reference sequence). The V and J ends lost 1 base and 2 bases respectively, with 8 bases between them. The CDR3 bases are TGTGCCAGCAGCTTAGAAGTACAGCAAGAGACCCAGTACTTC. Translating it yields CASSLEVQQETQYF.

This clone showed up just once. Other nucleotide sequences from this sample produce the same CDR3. CDR3 nucleotide sequence: TGTGCCAGCAGCGACGGGACAGGGGCCTACGAGCAGTACTTC. It translates to CASSDGTGAYEQYF. V is TRBV5-6 and J is TRBJ2-7; 10 bases are shared with TRBD1. Germline CDR1 reads SGHDT; CDR2 reads YYEEEE. CDR3 length equals 14 residues. Unmatched junction bases numbered 3, after V lost 4 bases and J lost 2 bases.

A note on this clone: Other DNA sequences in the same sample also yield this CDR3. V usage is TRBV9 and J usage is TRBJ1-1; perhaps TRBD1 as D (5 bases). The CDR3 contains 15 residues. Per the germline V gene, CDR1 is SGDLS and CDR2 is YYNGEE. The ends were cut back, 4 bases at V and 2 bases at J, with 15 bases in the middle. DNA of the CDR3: TGTGCCAGCAGCCCTCGCACGGGGACCAACACTGAAGCTTTCTTT. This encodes CASSPRTGTNTEAFF.

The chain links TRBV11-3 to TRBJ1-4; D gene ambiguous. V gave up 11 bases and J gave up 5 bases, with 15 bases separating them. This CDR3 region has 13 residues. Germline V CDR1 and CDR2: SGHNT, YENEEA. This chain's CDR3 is CAPLPGENEKLFF. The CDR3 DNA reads TGTGCCCCTTTGCCAGGCGAGAATGAAAAACTGTTTTTT.

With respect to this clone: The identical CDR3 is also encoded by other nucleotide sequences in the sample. For the CDR3, the DNA is TGTGCCAGCTCTTTATCTGGAGAGCAGTTCTTC. This gives the protein CASSLSGEQFF. The V gene is TRBV28, the J gene TRBJ2-1; D gene ambiguous. CDR3 length equals 11 residues. V was clipped by 8 bases and J by 10 bases, with 12 bases between them. Germline-derived CDR1 and CDR2 are MDHEN and SYDVKM.

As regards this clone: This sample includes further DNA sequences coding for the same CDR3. In DNA, the CDR3 is TGTGCCAGTAGTACACTAGCGGGAGTCTCCTACGAGCAGTACTTC. Translation gives CASSTLAGVSYEQYF. This chain links TRBV19 with TRBJ2-7, with 11 bases fitting TRBD2. The germline V gene encodes CDR1 LNHDA and CDR2 SQIVND (reference sequence). The CDR3 runs to 15 residues. V was clipped by 4 bases and J by 0 bases; unmatched bases: 2. The complete variable domain, with remaining parts taken from reference TRBV19 and TRBJ2-7, reads DGGITQSPKYLFRKEGQNVTLSCEQNLNHDAMYWYRQDPGQGLRLIYYSQIVNDFQKGDIAEGYSVSREKKESFPLTVTSAQKNPTAFYLCASSTLAGVSYEQYFGPGTRLTVT.

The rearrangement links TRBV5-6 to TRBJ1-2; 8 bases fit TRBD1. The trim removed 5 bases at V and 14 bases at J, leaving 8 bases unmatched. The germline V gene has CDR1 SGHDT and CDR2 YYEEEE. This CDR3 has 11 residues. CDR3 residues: CASSSWTGKTF. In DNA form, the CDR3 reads TGTGCCAGCAGTTCCTGGACAGGGAAAACCTTC.

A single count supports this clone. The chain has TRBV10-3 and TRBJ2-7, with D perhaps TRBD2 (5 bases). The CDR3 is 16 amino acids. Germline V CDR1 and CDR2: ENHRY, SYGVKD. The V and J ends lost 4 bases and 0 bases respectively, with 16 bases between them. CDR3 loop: CAISGKSGGSSYEQYF. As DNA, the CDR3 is TGTGCCATCAGTGGAAAATCCGGAGGCAGCTCCTACGAGCAGTACTTC.

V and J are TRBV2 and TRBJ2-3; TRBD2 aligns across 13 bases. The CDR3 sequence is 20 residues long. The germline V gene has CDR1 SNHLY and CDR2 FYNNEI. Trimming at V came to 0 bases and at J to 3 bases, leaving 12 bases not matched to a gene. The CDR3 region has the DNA TGTGCCAGCAGTGAAGCGGGTGGACTAGCGGGAGATCTCAGGACAGATACGCAGTATTTT. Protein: CASSEAGGLAGDLRTDTQYF.

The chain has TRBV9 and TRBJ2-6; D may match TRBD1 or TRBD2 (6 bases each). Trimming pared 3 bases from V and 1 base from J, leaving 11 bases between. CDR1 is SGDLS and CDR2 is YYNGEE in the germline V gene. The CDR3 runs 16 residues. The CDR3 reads CASSEGGGSGANVLTF. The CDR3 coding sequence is TGTGCCAGCAGCGAGGGGGGCGGATCTGGGGCCAACGTCCTGACTTTC.

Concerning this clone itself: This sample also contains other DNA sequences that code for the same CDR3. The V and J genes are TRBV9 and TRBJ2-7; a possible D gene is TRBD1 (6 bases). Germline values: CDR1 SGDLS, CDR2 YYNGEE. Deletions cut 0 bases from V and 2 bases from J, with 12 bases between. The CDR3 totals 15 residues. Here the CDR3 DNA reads TGTGCCAGCAGCGTAGGGGCAGGGGATACCTACGAGCAGTACTTC. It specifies CASSVGAGDTYEQYF.

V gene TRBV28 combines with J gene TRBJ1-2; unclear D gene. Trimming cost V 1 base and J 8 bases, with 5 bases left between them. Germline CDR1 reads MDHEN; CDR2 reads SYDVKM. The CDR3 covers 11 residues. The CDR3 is CASSLLEGYTF. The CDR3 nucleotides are TGTGCCAGCAGTTTATTGGAAGGCTACACCTTC.

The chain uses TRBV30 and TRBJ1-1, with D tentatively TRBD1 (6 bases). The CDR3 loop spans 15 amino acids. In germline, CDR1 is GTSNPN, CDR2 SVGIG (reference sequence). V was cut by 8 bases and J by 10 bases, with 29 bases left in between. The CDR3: CAAQGLRGTYWRAFF. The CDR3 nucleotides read TGTGCCGCCCAAGGGTTGAGGGGGACTTACTGGCGAGCTTTCTTT.

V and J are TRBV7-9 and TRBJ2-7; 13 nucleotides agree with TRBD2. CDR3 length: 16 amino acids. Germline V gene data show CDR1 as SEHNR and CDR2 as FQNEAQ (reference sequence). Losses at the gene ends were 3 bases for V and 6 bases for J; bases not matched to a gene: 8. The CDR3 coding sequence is TGTGCCAGCAGCTTGTCCTTACTAGCGGGAGGGGGCGAGCAGTACTTC. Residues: CASSLSLLAGGGEQYF.

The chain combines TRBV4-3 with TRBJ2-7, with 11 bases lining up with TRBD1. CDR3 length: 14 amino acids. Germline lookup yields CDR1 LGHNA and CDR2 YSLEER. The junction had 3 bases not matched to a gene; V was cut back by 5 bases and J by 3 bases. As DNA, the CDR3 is TGCGCCAGCAGCAAGGACAGGGGGCACTACGAGCAGTACTTC. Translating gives CASSKDRGHYEQYF.

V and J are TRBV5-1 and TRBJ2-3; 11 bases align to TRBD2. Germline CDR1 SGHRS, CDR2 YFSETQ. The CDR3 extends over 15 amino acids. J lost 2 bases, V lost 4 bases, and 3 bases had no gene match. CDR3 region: CASSGLAGHTDTQYF. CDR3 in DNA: TGCGCCAGCAGCGGACTAGCGGGTCACACAGATACGCAGTATTTT.

CDR3 amino acids: CASSPGGVADTQYF. As DNA, the CDR3 is TGCGCCAGCAGCCCAGGGGGCGTCGCAGATACGCAGTATTTT. This sequence joins TRBV4-3 and TRBJ2-3; the match to TRBD1 covers 8 bases. CDR1 and CDR2 (germline): LGHNA, YSLEER. V shed 4 bases, J shed 4 bases, and the junction held 4 bases outside the gene matches. The CDR3 extends over 14 amino acids.

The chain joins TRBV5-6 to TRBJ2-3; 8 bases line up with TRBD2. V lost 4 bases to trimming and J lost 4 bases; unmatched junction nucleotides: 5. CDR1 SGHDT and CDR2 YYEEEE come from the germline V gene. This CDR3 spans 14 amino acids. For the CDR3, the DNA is TGTGCCAGCAGCGGACTAGCTGTGGCAGATACGCAGTATTTT. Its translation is CASSGLAVADTQYF.

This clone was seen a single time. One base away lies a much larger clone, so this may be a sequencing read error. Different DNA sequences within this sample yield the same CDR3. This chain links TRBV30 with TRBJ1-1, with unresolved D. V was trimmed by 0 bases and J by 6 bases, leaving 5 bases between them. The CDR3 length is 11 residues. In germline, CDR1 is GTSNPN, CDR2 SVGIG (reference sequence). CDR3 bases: TGTGCCTGGAGTGTAGGCCCTGAAGCTTTCTTT. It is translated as CAWSVGPEAFF.

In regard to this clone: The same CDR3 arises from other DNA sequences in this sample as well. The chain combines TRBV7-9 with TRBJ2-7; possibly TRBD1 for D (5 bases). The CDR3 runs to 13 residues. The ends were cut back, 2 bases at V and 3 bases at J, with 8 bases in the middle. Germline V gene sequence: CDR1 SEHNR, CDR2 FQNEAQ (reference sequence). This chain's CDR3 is CASSLTGDYEQYF. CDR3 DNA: TGTGCCAGCAGCTTAACAGGCGACTACGAGCAGTACTTC.

The CDR3 sequence: CASSPADRSGNTIYF. CDR3 nucleotide sequence: TGTGCCAGCAGCCCCGCTGACAGGTCGGGAAACACCATATATTTT. The rearrangement uses TRBV5-4 and TRBJ1-3; weak D call: TRBD1 (6 bases). Germline V gene sequence: CDR1 SGHNT, CDR2 YYREEE (reference sequence). Trimming cost V 4 bases and J 4 bases, with 15 bases left between them. The CDR3 covers 15 residues.

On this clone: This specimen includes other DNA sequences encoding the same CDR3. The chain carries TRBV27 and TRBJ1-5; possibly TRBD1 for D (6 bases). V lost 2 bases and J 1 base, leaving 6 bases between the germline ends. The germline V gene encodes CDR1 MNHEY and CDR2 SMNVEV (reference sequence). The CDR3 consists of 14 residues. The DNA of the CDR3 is TGTGCCAGCAGTTTAGGACAGAGCAATCAGCCCCAGCATTTT. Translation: CASSLGQSNQPQHF.